Following are 9 T cell receptor beta chains from one sample sequenced in a study of HIV-infected patients and healthy controls. Alpha and beta constant-region primers primed reverse transcription of around 0.5 ug RNA. Each of the alpha and beta chains got its own library through chain-specific third strand synthesis with indices. MiXCR was run by TCRdb on the 5' RACE reads, yielding one entry per CDR3 protein. Of thousands of distinct CDR3 sequences listed, more than 7.5% are singletons. Antiretroviral therapy had run roughly three months, about 14 weeks, before follow-up blood collection. The repertoire came from unfractionated whole blood and reflected all unsorted peripheral T cells. The material sequenced was blood, taken during antiretroviral therapy. These receptors originate from an adult with HIV infection.

By sample share, this clonotype is medium-sized. This chain connects TRBV6-2 or TRBV6-3 to TRBJ2-7, with TRBD1 identical over 11 bases. Per germline, CDR1 MNHEY and CDR2 SVGEGT. The CDR3 consists of 17 residues. V lost 2 bases to trimming and J lost 3 bases; unmatched junction nucleotides: 9. The CDR3 loop is CASSYAPAGTGGYEQYF. The CDR3 DNA reads as TGTGCCAGCAGTTACGCGCCGGCCGGGACAGGGGGCTACGAGCAGTACTTC.

This clonotype showed up many times. The V call is TRBV27, the J call TRBJ2-4; 9 bases agree with TRBD2. CDR1 and CDR2 from the germline V gene are MNHEY and SMNVEV (reference sequence). This CDR3 has 19 residues. V gave up 5 bases and J gave up 0 bases; unmatched junction bases: 14. The CDR3 spells CASSPRLAANILAKNIQYF. For the CDR3, the DNA is TGTGCCAGCAGTCCGCGACTAGCGGCTAATATACTAGCCAAAAACATTCAGTACTTC.

Relative to its sample, this clonotype is medium-sized (0.01 to 0.1%). The V and J genes are TRBV29-1 and TRBJ2-1, with 10 bases identical to TRBD2. Germline CDR1 reads SQVTM; CDR2 reads ANQGSEA. The J segment lost 3 bases and the V segment lost 6 bases, leaving 11 bases of the junction unmatched. The CDR3 has 16 amino acids. The CDR3 DNA follows: TGCAGCGTGCCTCCAGCACCTAGCGGGAGCTACAATGAGCAGTTCTTC. The encoded protein is CSVPPAPSGSYNEQFF.

This clonotype qualifies as medium-sized. In DNA form, the CDR3 reads TGTGCCAGCAGGGGGCAGAGCACAGATACGCAGTATTTT. Translating it yields CASRGQSTDTQYF. The rearrangement uses TRBV12-3 or TRBV12-4 and TRBJ2-3, with D tentatively TRBD1 (5 bases). This CDR3 is 13 amino acids long. V was shortened by 6 bases and J by 0 bases, with 7 bases between the two germline ends.

Many counts were recorded for this clonotype. The chain carries TRBV6-5 and TRBJ1-3; a possible D gene is TRBD1 (5 bases). Per germline, CDR1 MNHEY and CDR2 SVGAGI. V lost 0 bases to trimming and J lost 4 bases, with 10 bases between them. The CDR3 covers 15 residues. CDR3 nucleotides: TGTGCCAGCAGTTACTCTTTTGGGGCAGGAAACACCATATATTTT. It is translated as CASSYSFGAGNTIYF.

The chain is built from TRBV7-8 and TRBJ1-2, with 7 positions matching TRBD1. J lost 0 bases, V lost 4 bases, and 11 bases had no gene match. Germline V gives CDR1 SGHVS, CDR2 FQNEAQ. The CDR3 sequence is 17 residues long. In DNA form, the CDR3 reads TGTGCCAGCAGCTCTAGACAGGGACCCCTAACTAACTATGGCTACACCTTC. Translating gives CASSSRQGPLTNYGYTF.

This clonotype has at least ten counts. This chain uses TRBV10-1 with TRBJ2-7; no definite D call. This CDR3 spans 12 amino acids. V dropped 3 bases and J dropped 3 bases, with 6 bases sitting between them. Looked up from germline, CDR1 is WNHNN and CDR2 is SYGVQD (reference sequence). The CDR3 sequence is CASSEQNYEQYF. In DNA form, the CDR3 reads TGCGCCAGCAGTGAACAGAACTACGAGCAGTACTTC.

This clonotype was detected ten times or more. The V and J genes are TRBV28 and TRBJ1-1; D call uncertain. CDR3 length: 13 amino acids. The germline V gene encodes CDR1 MDHEN and CDR2 SYDVKM. The ends were cut back, 5 bases at V and 2 bases at J, with 9 bases in the middle. The CDR3: CASSGYPNTEAFF. CDR3 DNA sequence: TGTGCCAGCAGTGGTTATCCAAACACTGAAGCTTTCTTT.

This clonotype occurred a few times. CDR3 in amino acids: CASSSSTGFGTGELFF. CDR3 in DNA: TGTGCCAGCAGCTCTAGTACAGGGTTCGGCACCGGGGAGCTGTTTTTT. This rearrangement joins TRBV7-3 to TRBJ2-2, with D tentatively TRBD1 (6 bases). Germline values: CDR1 SGHTA, CDR2 FQGTGA. Trimming removed 4 bases at V and 4 bases at J, with 16 bases between. This CDR3 spans 16 amino acids.